Below, 24 T cell receptor beta chains from the same sample are listed, as sequenced in a study of neoadjuvant anti-PD-1 for oral cavity cancer. Time point of the sample: after neoadjuvant nivolumab, at surgical resection. Libraries were prepared by immunoSEQ multiplex PCR; TCRdb keeps only in-frame clonotypes and omits some of them. This table holds tens of thousands of clones, around a quarter found once. The sample was tumor tissue, taken after nivolumab (anti-PD-1) treatment. These receptors were obtained from a person between 40 and 79 years old with oral cavity squamous cell carcinoma.

The CDR3 nucleotides are TGCGCCAGCAGTGAGTCAGGGCGCGAGCAGTACTTC. Encoded protein: CASSESGREQYF. V is TRBV10-1 and J is TRBJ2-7; the D is unclear. The CDR3 runs 12 residues. The germline V gene encodes CDR1 WNHNN and CDR2 SYGVQD (reference sequence). The V end lost 0 bases, the J end lost 6 bases, and 6 bases lay between the germline ends.

This chain connects TRBV6-6 to TRBJ1-5, with D unresolved. The germline V and J ends were trimmed by 2 bases and 8 bases, with 13 bases remaining between them. CDR3 length equals 14 residues. Germline assignment: CDR1 MNHNY and CDR2 SVGAGI (reference sequence). CDR3 in amino acids: CASSYLSEVEPQHF. The CDR3 DNA reads TGTGCCAGCAGTTACCTCTCGGAGGTGGAGCCCCAGCATTTT.

This clone was observed many times. This chain joins TRBV6-6 and TRBJ1-1; no clear D. This CDR3 contains 15 residues. Trimming took 0 bases from V and 1 from J, leaving 9 bases between them. The germline V gene encodes CDR1 MNHNY and CDR2 SVGAGI (reference sequence). CDR3 nucleotides: TGTGCCAGCAGTTACTCGACGGGTAAGAACACTGAAGCTTTCTTT. Its translation is CASSYSTGKNTEAFF.

This sequence joins TRBV15 and TRBJ2-5; weak D call: TRBD2 (6 bases). V lost 8 bases to trimming and J lost 5 bases, with 15 bases between them. CDR3 size: 13 residues. CDR1 LNHNV and CDR2 YYDKDF come from the germline V gene (reference sequence). The CDR3 sequence is CATGTGLTETQYF. DNA for the CDR3: TGTGCCACCGGGACTGGTTTGACGGAGACCCAGTACTTC.

The chain employs TRBV5-6 and TRBJ2-1; the D is unclear. Trimming shortened V by 0 bases and J by 11 bases, and 6 bases separated the two germline ends. The germline V gene encodes CDR1 SGHDT and CDR2 YYEEEE. CDR3 length: 11 amino acids. The CDR3 reads CASSLGGQQFF. The CDR3 bases are TGTGCCAGCAGCTTGGGCGGACAGCAGTTCTTC.

This clone has only a few counts. The gene calls are TRBV7-2 and TRBJ2-7, with D uncertain. Germline V gives CDR1 SGHTA, CDR2 FQGNSA. This CDR3 has 12 amino acids. V gave up 4 bases and J gave up 2 bases, with 6 bases separating them. The CDR3 region has the DNA TGTGCCAGCAGCTCCTCTCCCTACGAGCAGTACTTC. Protein: CASSSSPYEQYF.

The chain is built from TRBV19 and TRBJ2-2, with 7 bases fitting TRBD2. V was pared by 3 bases and J by 3 bases, with 4 bases of the junction left unmatched. The CDR3 has 15 residues. The germline CDR1 and CDR2 sequences are LNHDA and SQIVND (reference sequence). The CDR3 coding sequence is TGTGCCAGTAGTATCGGGACTACACACACCGGGGAGCTGTTTTTT. This encodes CASSIGTTHTGELFF.

V is TRBV5-5 and J is TRBJ1-2, with D uncertain. V was clipped by 0 bases and J by 2 bases, with 5 bases between them. The CDR3 runs 13 residues. CDR1 SGHKS and CDR2 YYEKEE come from the germline V gene (reference sequence). The CDR3 here is CASSLGGNYGYTF. The CDR3 coding sequence is TGTGCCAGCAGCTTGGGTGGAAACTATGGCTACACCTTC.

The table lists this clone with a few counts. This chain connects TRBV6-5 to TRBJ1-5; TRBD1 might be the D (6 bases). The length of the CDR3 is 15 residues. Trimming shortened V by 0 bases and J by 6 bases, and 12 bases separated the two germline ends. CDR1 is MNHEY, CDR2 SVGAGI, per germline. The DNA for the CDR3 is TGTGCCAGCAGTTACTCGAACAGGGTAGGTCAGCCCCAGCATTTT. Its protein is CASSYSNRVGQPQHF.

The V gene is TRBV29-1, the J gene TRBJ2-4; D may be TRBD1 (6 bases). CDR1 and CDR2 from the germline V gene are SQVTM and ANQGSEA. V was pared by 4 bases and J by 0 bases, with 13 bases between. There are 15 residues in the CDR3. CDR3 in DNA: TGCAGCGTTGGACAGGCAAATTTAGCCAAAAACATTCAGTACTTC. Amino acid sequence: CSVGQANLAKNIQYF.

The V and J genes are TRBV28 and TRBJ2-1; TRBD1 aligns across 7 bases. CDR1 and CDR2 (germline): MDHEN, SYDVKM. Trimming cost V 7 bases and J 4 bases; bases outside gene matches: 7. The CDR3 runs 14 residues. The CDR3 here is CASTGQASYNEQFF. Here the CDR3 DNA reads TGTGCCAGCACTGGACAGGCCTCGTACAATGAGCAGTTCTTC.

This clone was seen a few times. The chain uses TRBV7-3 and TRBJ2-5; weak D call: TRBD1 (6 bases). V lost 4 bases, J lost 7 bases, and 16 bases lay in between. Germline values: CDR1 SGHTA, CDR2 FQGTGA. The CDR3 is made up of 14 amino acids. Here the CDR3 reads CASSSRSGAGTQYF. The CDR3 DNA sequence: TGTGCCAGCAGCTCAAGGTCAGGGGCGGGGACCCAGTACTTC.

The chain employs TRBV2 and TRBJ1-2, with 10 bases identical to TRBD1. Germline lookup yields CDR1 SNHLY and CDR2 FYNNEI. This CDR3 has 15 amino acids. Trimming cost V 7 bases and J 8 bases; bases outside gene matches: 13. CDR3 sequence: CASKPGRQGAEGYTF. DNA for the CDR3: TGTGCCAGCAAACCTGGCCGACAGGGGGCAGAGGGCTACACCTTC.

This clone was detected ten times or more. The rearrangement uses TRBV5-1 and TRBJ2-5; D might be TRBD2 (6 bases). The CDR3 extends over 14 amino acids. Germline V gene data show CDR1 as SGHRS and CDR2 as YFSETQ. Between the trimmed V and J ends, which lost 2 bases and 2 bases, there was a span of 10 bases. In nucleotides, the CDR3 is TGCGCCAGCAGCTTCGGGCGGGGACAAGAGACCCAGTACTTC. Its protein is CASSFGRGQETQYF. The full variable domain, its missing parts supplied by reference TRBV5-1 and TRBJ2-5, is KAGVTQTPRYLIKTRGQQVTLSCSPISGHRSVSWYQQTPGQGLQFLFEYFSETQRNKGNFPGRFSGRQFSNSRSEMNVSTLELGDSALYLCASSFGRGQETQYFGPGTRLLVL.

This clone was observed many times. The genes are TRBV19 and TRBJ1-5; 8 bases map to TRBD1. The germline gives CDR1 LNHDA, CDR2 SQIVND (reference sequence). The CDR3 is 15 residues long. J was trimmed by 0 bases and V by 4 bases; bases with no gene match: 2. CDR3 sequence: CASSKQGDSNQPQHF. CDR3 DNA: TGTGCCAGTAGTAAACAGGGGGATAGCAATCAGCCCCAGCATTTT.

The V call is TRBV2, the J call TRBJ2-1, with 11 positions matching TRBD2. The CDR3 has 15 residues. V was pared by 7 bases and J by 5 bases, with 7 bases of the junction left unmatched. The V gene's germline CDR1 is SNHLY and CDR2 FYNNEI. CDR3 DNA sequence: TGTGCCAGCAATAAACTAGCGGGAGTTAACAATGAGCAGTTCTTC. Translated, it gives CASNKLAGVNNEQFF.

The chain uses TRBV7-2 and TRBJ2-4; TRBD2 matches at 10 bases. V trimming: 1 base; J trimming: 5 bases; junction bases outside the gene matches: 5. Looked up from germline, CDR1 is SGHTA and CDR2 is FQGNSA. This CDR3 has 16 amino acids. CDR3 loop: CASSLGSGGFQNIQYF. The CDR3 DNA follows: TGTGCCAGCAGCTTAGGTAGCGGGGGGTTTCAAAACATTCAGTACTTC.

This sequence joins TRBV6-6 and TRBJ2-1; the D is unclear. The V end was cut by 8 bases, the J end by 0 bases, with 11 bases between. The length of the CDR3 is 14 residues. CDR1 and CDR2 (germline): MNHNY, SVGAGI (reference sequence). CDR3 region: CASALAGSYNEQFF. The DNA for the CDR3 is TGTGCCAGCGCATTAGCAGGCTCCTACAATGAGCAGTTCTTC.

This chain connects TRBV15 to TRBJ2-7; tentative D call: TRBD2 (6 bases). The germline CDR1 and CDR2 sequences are LNHNV and YYDKDF (reference sequence). The CDR3 spans 13 residues. V was cut by 5 bases and J by 2 bases, with 10 bases left in between. Here the CDR3 reads CATSVGTAYEQYF. The CDR3 DNA reads TGTGCCACCAGCGTAGGGACTGCCTACGAGCAGTACTTC.

This clone was detected a few times. This sequence joins TRBV10-3 and TRBJ1-2; 8 nucleotides align to TRBD1. Germline V gene data show CDR1 as ENHRY and CDR2 as SYGVKD. After removal of 6 bases from V and 3 bases from J, the junction contained 3 bases not matched to a gene. The CDR3 contains 13 residues. The CDR3 region is CAISPTGDYGYTF. CDR3 in DNA: TGTGCCATCAGCCCGACAGGGGACTATGGCTACACCTTC.

This chain uses TRBV6-4 with TRBJ2-1; 12 nucleotides match TRBD2. CDR1 MRHNA and CDR2 SNTAGT come from the germline V gene. Trimming removed 5 bases from V and 8 bases from J; junction bases left unmatched: 7. This CDR3 region has 15 residues. The CDR3: CASSSLAGGQDEQFF. The CDR3 bases are TGTGCCAGCAGTTCGCTAGCGGGGGGGCAGGATGAGCAGTTCTTC.

This clone was counted only a few times. The chain carries TRBV6-5 and TRBJ1-5; TRBD1 matches at 7 bases. The V gene's germline CDR1 is MNHEY and CDR2 SVGAGI. J gave up 5 bases and V 0 bases, and 4 bases lay outside the gene matches. The CDR3 has 15 amino acids. The CDR3 DNA reads TGTGCCAGCAGTTACTCCTATACAGGGGATCAGCCCCAGCATTTT. It yields the protein CASSYSYTGDQPQHF.

This clone was found a few times. This chain links TRBV19 with TRBJ1-1; D gene unclear. The germline gives CDR1 LNHDA, CDR2 SQIVND (reference sequence). This CDR3 has 14 amino acids. V dropped 1 base and J dropped 5 bases, with 11 bases sitting between them. The CDR3 reads CASSIGEMGTEAFF. The CDR3 region has the DNA TGTGCCAGTAGTATAGGGGAGATGGGAACTGAAGCTTTCTTT.

The table lists this clone with a few counts. The chain combines TRBV5-1 with TRBJ2-5; no reliable D call. In germline, CDR1 is SGHRS, CDR2 YFSETQ. This CDR3 region has 14 residues. Between the trimmed V and J ends, which lost 0 bases and 4 bases, there was a span of 10 bases. Here the CDR3 DNA reads TGCGCCAGCAGCTTGGTGGCTAGTCGAGAGACCCAGTACTTC. Translating it yields CASSLVASRETQYF.